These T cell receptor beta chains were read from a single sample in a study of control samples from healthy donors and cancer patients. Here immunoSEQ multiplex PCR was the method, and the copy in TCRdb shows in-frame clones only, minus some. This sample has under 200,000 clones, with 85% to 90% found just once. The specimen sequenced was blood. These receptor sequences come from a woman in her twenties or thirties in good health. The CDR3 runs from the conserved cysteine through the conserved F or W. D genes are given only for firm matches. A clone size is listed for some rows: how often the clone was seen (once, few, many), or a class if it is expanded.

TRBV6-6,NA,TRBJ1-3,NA,TGTGCCAGTTTCCGGGGGCAAGGAAACACCATATATTTT,CASFRGQGNTIYF
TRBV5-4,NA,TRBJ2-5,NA,TGTGCCAGCAGCTGGGGTGAGACCCAGTACTTC,CASSWGETQYF
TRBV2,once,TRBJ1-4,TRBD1,TGTGCCAGCAGTGAACACCAAGTTTTACAGGGGGCTAGGGAAAAACTGTTTTTT,CASSEHQVLQGAREKLFF
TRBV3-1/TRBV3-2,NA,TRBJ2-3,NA,TGTGCCAGCAGCCCATTGGGGCCGGTGGGGACAGATACGCAGTATTTT,CASSPLGPVGTDTQYF
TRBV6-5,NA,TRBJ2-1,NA,TGTGCCAGCAGCCCGGGACTCCCTTCCTACAATGAGCAGTTCTTC,CASSPGLPSYNEQFF
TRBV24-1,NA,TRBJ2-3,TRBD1,TGTGCCACCAGCCTCGGACAGGGGGGTACAGATACGCAGTATTTT,CATSLGQGGTDTQYF
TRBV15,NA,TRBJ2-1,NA,TGTGCCACCAGCAGACTACTTAGCGACTATGAGCAGTTCTTC,CATSRLLSDYEQFF
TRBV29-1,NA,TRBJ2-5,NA,TGCAGCGTTCCGGGATTCCAAGAGACCCAGTACTTC,CSVPGFQETQYF
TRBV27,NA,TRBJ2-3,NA,TGTGCCAGCAGTTTAAAAAGCACAGATACGCAGTATTTT,CASSLKSTDTQYF
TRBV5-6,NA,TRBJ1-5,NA,TGTGCCAGCAGCTTGGATGCGGGCAATCAGCCCCAGCATTTT,CASSLDAGNQPQHF
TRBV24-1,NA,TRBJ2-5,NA,TGTGCCACCAGTGATTTCTCAGATATCCAAGAGACCCAGTACTTC,CATSDFSDIQETQYF
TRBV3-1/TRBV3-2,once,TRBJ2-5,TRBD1,TGTGCCAGCAGCCCCGGGACAGGGGGCGCAAAGACCCAGTACTTC,CASSPGTGGAKTQYF
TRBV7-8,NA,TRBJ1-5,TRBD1,TGTGCCAGCAGCTCCACTTTACAGGGGGAGGCCGGTCAGCCCCAGCATTTT,CASSSTLQGEAGQPQHF
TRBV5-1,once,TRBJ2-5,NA,TGCGCCAGCAGCTTAGTAACCTTTCCTCAAGAGACCCAGTACTTC,CASSLVTFPQETQYF
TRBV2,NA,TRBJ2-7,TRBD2,TGTGCCAGCAAATTTAATAGCGGGAGCGTCTACGAGCAGTACTTC,CASKFNSGSVYEQYF
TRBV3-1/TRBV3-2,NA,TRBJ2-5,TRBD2,TGTGCCAGCAGCCACGGGGGGGTCGGTGCTGAGACCCAGTACTTC,CASSHGGVGAETQYF
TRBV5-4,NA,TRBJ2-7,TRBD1,TGTGCCAGCAGCGAGGACAGGCGCGAGCAGTACTTC,CASSEDRREQYF
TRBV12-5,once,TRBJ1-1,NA,TGTGCTAGTGGTTTGGGAATAGGATGGGGGAACACTGAAGCTTTCTTT,CASGLGIGWGNTEAFF
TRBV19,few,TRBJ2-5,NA,TGTGCCAGTAGTAGTGAGGAGGTAGAGACCCAGTACTTC,CASSSEEVETQYF
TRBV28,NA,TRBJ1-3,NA,TGTGCCAGCAGCTCACTCACCTCTTCTGGAAACACCATATATTTT,CASSSLTSSGNTIYF
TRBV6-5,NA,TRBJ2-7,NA,TGTGCCAGCAGACCGGGACGGGCCTACGAGCAGTACTTC,CASRPGRAYEQYF
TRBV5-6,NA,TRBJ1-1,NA,TGTGCCAGCAGCCTCGGGACGAACACTGAAGCTTTCTTT,CASSLGTNTEAFF
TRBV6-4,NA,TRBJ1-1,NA,TGTGCCAGCAGTGTCGGCAGGGGCACTGAAGCTTTCTTT,CASSVGRGTEAFF
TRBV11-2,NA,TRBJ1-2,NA,TGTGCCAGCAGCCAGAGAACCTTC,CASSQRTF
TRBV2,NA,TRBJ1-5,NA,TGTGCCAGCGGGAATCGGGCGGGAAATCAGCCCCAGCATTTT,CASGNRAGNQPQHF
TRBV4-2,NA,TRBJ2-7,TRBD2,TGTGCCAGCAGCCAAGATCTAGGACTAGCGGGAGGGGCGCACTTC,CASSQDLGLAGGAHF
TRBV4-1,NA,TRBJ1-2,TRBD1,TGCGCCAGCAGCCAGAGGACAGGGGGAATCTATGGCTACACCTTC,CASSQRTGGIYGYTF
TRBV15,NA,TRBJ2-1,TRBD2,TGTGCCACCAGCAGTCTAGCAGGCAGCGGGAGAAGCTCCTACAATGAGCAGTTCTTC,CATSSLAGSGRSSYNEQFF
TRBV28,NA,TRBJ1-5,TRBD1,TGTGCCAGCAGTTCAGACAGGGAGGGAACTCAGCCCCAGCATTTT,CASSSDREGTQPQHF
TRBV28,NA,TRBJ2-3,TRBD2,TGTGCCAGCAGTCTAAGGACTAGCGGCACAGATACGCAGTATTTT,CASSLRTSGTDTQYF
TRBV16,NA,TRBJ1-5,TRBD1,TGTGCCAGCAGCCAATCGGGGACAGGGCACCCCCAGCATTTT,CASSQSGTGHPQHF
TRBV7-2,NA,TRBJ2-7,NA,TGTGCCAGCAGCTTAGAGGGCAGGGTATCCTACGAGCAGTACTTC,CASSLEGRVSYEQYF
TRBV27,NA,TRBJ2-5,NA,TGTGCCAGCAGTTTATCCAGCAGCAAAGAGACCCAGTACTTC,CASSLSSSKETQYF
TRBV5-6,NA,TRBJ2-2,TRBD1,TGTGCCAGCAGACACCAGACAGGGTATCGGAACACCGGGGAGCTGTTTTTT,CASRHQTGYRNTGELFF
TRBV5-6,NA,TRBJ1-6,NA,TGTGCCAGCAGCTTGGAAGGGCAGCCTGATAATTCACCCCTCCACTTT,CASSLEGQPDNSPLHF
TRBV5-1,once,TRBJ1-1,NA,TGCGCCAGCAGTCTATATGGCGGCAGGGGGAACACTGAAGCTTTCTTT,CASSLYGGRGNTEAFF
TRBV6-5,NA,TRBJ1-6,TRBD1,TGTGCCACTGACAGGGGGGACTCACCCCTCCACTTT,CATDRGDSPLHF
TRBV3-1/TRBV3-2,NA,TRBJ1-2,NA,TGTGCCAGTCAGGTGGGGGGAGGCAGTGGCTACACCTTC,CASQVGGGSGYTF
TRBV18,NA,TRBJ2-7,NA,TGTGCCAGCTCAGAAGGGAGTGGTTCCTACGAGCAGTACTTC,CASSEGSGSYEQYF
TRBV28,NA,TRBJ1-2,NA,TGTGCCAGCACCCTCTGGACCGTCGAAGGCTACACCTTC,CASTLWTVEGYTF
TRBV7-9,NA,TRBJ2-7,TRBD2,TGTGCCAGCAGCTTAAAGGGGGGTTTGGCGGGAGGCTTCTACGAGCAGTACTTC,CASSLKGGLAGGFYEQYF
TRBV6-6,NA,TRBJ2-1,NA,TGTGCCAGCAGTCCCCAGGTGGAGGGATCGAGCTCCTACAATGAGCAGTTCTTC,CASSPQVEGSSSYNEQFF
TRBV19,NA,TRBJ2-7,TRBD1,TGTGCCAGTAGTCCTACTTTGGGGGCCGGACAGGGCCACGAGCAGTACTTC,CASSPTLGAGQGHEQYF
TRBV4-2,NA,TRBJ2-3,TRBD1,TGTGCCAGCAGCCTAAGGACGGGGACAGGCTTGGATACGCAGTATTTT,CASSLRTGTGLDTQYF
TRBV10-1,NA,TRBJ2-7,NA,TGCGCCACTAGGGGCCCCAGGGCGGGCGAGCAGTACTTC,CATRGPRAGEQYF
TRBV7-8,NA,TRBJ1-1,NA,TGTGCCAGCAGCCCCCACGCTAGGGGTGAAGCTTTCTTT,CASSPHARGEAFF
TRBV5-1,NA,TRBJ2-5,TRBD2,TGCGCCAGCAGCTTAAGCGGGAGCCGGCAAGAGACCCAGTACTTC,CASSLSGSRQETQYF
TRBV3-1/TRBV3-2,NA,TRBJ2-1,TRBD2,TGTGCCAGCAGCAAACTGACTAGCGGAGGCAATGAGCAGTTCTTC,CASSKLTSGGNEQFF
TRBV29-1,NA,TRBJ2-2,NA,TGCAGCGTTGGGGCAGGGATTCCCGGGGAGCTGTTTTTT,CSVGAGIPGELFF
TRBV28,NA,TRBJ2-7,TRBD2,TGTGCCAGCAGTTTTTCAAGCGGGAGTGGGTACGAGCAGTACTTC,CASSFSSGSGYEQYF
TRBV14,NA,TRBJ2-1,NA,TGTGCCAGCAGCCAGCTCCAGGGCGGGTTCGATGAGCAGTTCTTC,CASSQLQGGFDEQFF
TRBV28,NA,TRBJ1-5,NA,TGTGCCAGCAGTACAGGCTATCGGGGGCGAAGTCAGCCCCAGCATTTT,CASSTGYRGRSQPQHF
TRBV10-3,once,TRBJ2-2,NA,TGTGCCACGACAATTAGCGACGCGAACACCGGGGAGCTGTTTTTT,CATTISDANTGELFF
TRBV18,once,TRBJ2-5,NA,TGTGCCAGCTCACCACGTACGCGGGCCGTCGGGCCAGAGACCCAGTACTTC,CASSPRTRAVGPETQYF
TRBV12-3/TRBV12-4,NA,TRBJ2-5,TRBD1,TGTGCCAGCAGTTTAGCCAGGGGGGAGACCCAGTACTTC,CASSLARGETQYF